The rows below give T cell receptor beta chains drawn from one sample of a study of blood T cells in healthy people across ages. Each CDR3 protein is one row after TCRdb ran MiXCR on the 5' RACE reads. The sample gives roughly 700,000 distinct CDR3 sequences, around 32% of which show up once; roughly 14% is in the top ten. Sequenced input: blood. The origin of the receptors is a woman over 75 in good health. Each CDR3 is given with its conserved first and last residue. The D gene is left open where the match is weak. Not all rows give a size; the values are once, few, many and, for expanded clones, a class.

abundance,v_gene,j_gene,d_gene,CDR3nt,CDR3aa
-,TRBV12-3/TRBV12-4,TRBJ1-5,-,TGTGCCAGCAGTTTAGCGGGGGAGGGGGGCAGCAATCAGCCCCAGCATTTT,CASSLAGEGGSNQPQHF
-,TRBV5-1,TRBJ2-7,TRBD1,TGCGTCAGCAGCTGGACAGGGACCTCCTACGAGCAGTACTTC,CVSSWTGTSYEQYF
many,TRBV5-1,TRBJ1-2,TRBD1,TGCGCCAGCAGCCCGGGACAGGGAGTTTTGTTCGGCTACACCTTC,CASSPGQGVLFGYTF
-,TRBV4-1,TRBJ2-5,TRBD2,TGCGCCAGCAGTCAAGACCTGCCGGGGGGGCCGGGAGGGACCCAGTACTTC,CASSQDLPGGPGGTQYF
few,TRBV7-9,TRBJ1-1,-,TGTGCCAGCAGCCACACAACAGGGTTGATCACTGAAGCTTTCTTT,CASSHTTGLITEAFF
many,TRBV12-3/TRBV12-4,TRBJ2-6,TRBD2,TGTGCCAGCAGTTTGATAGCGGGGGGGTCCTCTGGGGCCAACGTCCTGACTTTC,CASSLIAGGSSGANVLTF
many,TRBV7-8,TRBJ1-1,-,TGTGCCAGCAGCTTTCGCAGGCCCACTGAAGCTTTCTTT,CASSFRRPTEAFF
-,TRBV6-5,TRBJ1-4,-,TGTGCCAGCAGTTACTCCCAGGGAAAGATTCGGGAAAAACTGTTTTTT,CASSYSQGKIREKLFF
many,TRBV9,TRBJ2-7,-,TGTGCCAGCAGCGGGGACGGGTACGAGCAGTACTTC,CASSGDGYEQYF
few,TRBV7-2,TRBJ1-1,-,TGTGCCAGCAGCTTTGGACAGTATGGCACTGAAGCTTTCTTT,CASSFGQYGTEAFF
-,TRBV20-1,TRBJ2-7,TRBD2,TGCAGTGCTAGCCGCCTAGCGGGGGGGCATTCCCTCCGTTCCTACAATGAGCAGTACTTC,CSASRLAGGHSLRSYNEQYF
-,TRBV20-1,TRBJ2-5,-,TGCAGTGTGAAAAAGCAGGGAGCCCAAGAGACCCAGTACTTC,CSVKKQGAQETQYF
few,TRBV20-1,TRBJ2-3,TRBD2,TGCAGTACGACTAGCGGGAGAACAGATACGCAGTATTTT,CSTTSGRTDTQYF
many,TRBV5-6,TRBJ2-1,TRBD1,TGTGCCAGCATCCCTCCGGGACAGGGGTCTGGTGAGCAGTTCTTC,CASIPPGQGSGEQFF
-,TRBV10-3,TRBJ1-5,-,TGTGCCATCAGTGAAGGACACCTTAGCAATCAGCCCCAGCATTTT,CAISEGHLSNQPQHF
many,TRBV7-2,TRBJ1-5,-,TGTGCCAGCAGCTTAGTGTGGGGACGGGATCAGCCCCAGCATTTT,CASSLVWGRDQPQHF
many,TRBV25-1,TRBJ1-2,TRBD1,TGTGCCAGCAGTGGACAGGGGGCGCAGGGCTACACCTTC,CASSGQGAQGYTF
-,TRBV7-2,TRBJ1-6,-,TGTGCCAGCAGCTTAGCGTCTGGCAGGGTGGCCTATAATTCACCCCTCCACTTT,CASSLASGRVAYNSPLHF
few,TRBV5-1,TRBJ1-1,-,TGCGCCAGCAGCTTGGCACCGGGCGACACTGAAGCTTTCTTT,CASSLAPGDTEAFF
many,TRBV2,TRBJ1-5,-,TGTGCCAGCAGGGACAGTGGGAATCAGCCCCAGCATTTT,CASRDSGNQPQHF
-,TRBV6-6,TRBJ1-4,-,TGTGCCAGCACCCCACCTGGGCAGGCTTGTGAAAAACTGTTTTTT,CASTPPGQACEKLFF
many,TRBV6-5,TRBJ2-7,-,TGTGCCAGCAGTCGGGACCTCTCCTACGAGCAGTACTTC,CASSRDLSYEQYF
-,TRBV6-1,TRBJ2-7,-,TGTGCCAGCAGTTTTCTCGGGACACAATACGAGCAGTACTTC,CASSFLGTQYEQYF
many,TRBV20-1,TRBJ2-7,-,TGCAGTGCTCCCCGGGGCAGCGAGCAGTACTTC,CSAPRGSEQYF
-,TRBV12-3/TRBV12-4,TRBJ2-3,TRBD2,TGTGCCAGCGCCCCGGGGGGGCAACTGGGCACAGATGCGCAGTATTTT,CASAPGGQLGTDAQYF
few,TRBV5-1,TRBJ2-5,-,TGCGCCAGCAGCTCCGAGTTGGGCCCAGGAGAGACCCAGTACTTC,CASSSELGPGETQYF
-,TRBV20-1,TRBJ2-7,TRBD1,TGCAGTGCTCGCCCGGGACAGGGGGTCTACGAGCAGTACTTC,CSARPGQGVYEQYF